This T cell receptor (beta chain) is drawn from a study of blood T cell repertoires in COVID-19. Study-level background: The analysed material was cDNA or gDNA that came from T cells, B-cell-depleted T cells, or PBMCs.

Only one count was recorded for this clone. Sequencing used immunoSEQ multiplex PCR; TCRdb keeps in-frame clones, though not all of them. This table has approximately 110,000 clones, approximately 85% appearing once. Germline CDR1 is KGHSH and CDR2 is LQKENI. The CDR3 covers 11 residues. The V and J ends lost 2 bases and 10 bases, in that order; junction bases with no gene match: 1. It was during active infection that Seattle patients were enrolled and then longitudinally followed. The receptor comes from a woman at least 80 years old with COVID-19, enrolled during active disease. The sequenced sample consisted of peripheral blood. This sequence joins TRBV18 and TRBJ1-1, with 7 bases fitting TRBD1. DNA of the CDR3: TGTGCCAGCTCACCAGGACAGGCAGCTTTCTTT. As protein: CASSPGQAAFF.